Below are 19 T cell receptor beta chains sequenced from a single sample in a study of T cell responses to AZD1222 COVID-19 vaccine (dated by TCRdb to the early 2020s). Libraries were prepared through the immunoSEQ multiplex PCR assay. As stored in TCRdb, this immuneACCESS dataset retains in-frame rearrangements with V and J assigned. A fraction of the clones does not appear; measured against another copy, unresolved V genes explain less than half of the discrepancy, and the remainder lacks a known reason. This sample gives about 74,000 clones in total; around 90% of them show up just once. 6.5% to 9.5% of the sample is taken by the ten largest. The sample's time point label, in plain terms: about 28 days (+/-7) after the second vaccine dose. The source material was peripheral blood, sampled 28 days after the second AZD1222 dose. These receptors all come from an adult who received the AZD1222 COVID-19 vaccine.

The V and J genes are TRBV19 and TRBJ2-7; possible D gene TRBD2, 5 bases. This CDR3 spans 15 amino acids. Germline-derived CDR1 and CDR2 are LNHDA and SQIVND (reference sequence). The V end was cut by 5 bases, the J end by 2 bases, with 16 bases between. The CDR3 DNA reads as TGTGCCAGTAGTGGGTGGGAGACCCCCACCTACGAGCAGTACTTC. This encodes CASSGWETPTYEQYF. Combining the CDR3 with reference TRBV19 and TRBJ2-7 gives the whole variable domain DGGITQSPKYLFRKEGQNVTLSCEQNLNHDAMYWYRQDPGQGLRLIYYSQIVNDFQKGDIAEGYSVSREKKESFPLTVTSAQKNPTAFYLCASSGWETPTYEQYFGPGTRLTVT.

V usage is TRBV28 and J usage is TRBJ2-7; TRBD2 agrees at 7 bases. The ends lost 5 bases at V and 0 bases at J; junction bases unmatched: 10. The germline CDR1 and CDR2 sequences are MDHEN and SYDVKM. This CDR3 region has 16 residues. CDR3 in DNA: TGTGCCAGCAGTCCACCACTAGCGTTGAGCTCCTACGAGCAGTACTTC. Translation: CASSPPLALSSYEQYF.

The genes are TRBV18 and TRBJ2-3, with 9 nucleotides matching TRBD2. The germline CDR1 and CDR2 sequences are KGHSH and LQKENI. V gave up 1 base and J gave up 5 bases; unmatched junction bases: 4. The CDR3 covers 15 residues. CDR3 nucleotide sequence: TGTGCCAGCTCACCACTAGCGGGAGCGGGAGATACGCAGTATTTT. Translated: CASSPLAGAGDTQYF.

The CDR3 spells CASSLAGSGYSNQPQHF. The CDR3 coding sequence is TGCGCCAGCAGTCTGGCAGGGAGTGGCTATAGCAATCAGCCCCAGCATTTT. The gene calls are TRBV23-1 and TRBJ1-5, with D tentatively TRBD1 (5 bases). TRBV23-1 is placed among ORFs of uncertain function. The V end was cut by 4 bases, the J end by 0 bases, with 16 bases between. The CDR3 extends over 17 amino acids.

The J gene is TRBJ2-1, the V gene TRBV12-3 or TRBV12-4, with 8 bases lining up with TRBD1. This CDR3 is built from 11 residues. With V trimmed by 7 bases and J by 9 bases, 2 bases remained unmatched. For the CDR3, the DNA is TGTGCCAGCACAGGGGGCGGTGAGCAGTTCTTC. Translating it yields CASTGGGEQFF.

The chain combines TRBV7-2 with TRBJ2-3; no clear D. V lost 1 base and J 0 bases, leaving 8 bases between the germline ends. CDR1 and CDR2 (germline): SGHTA, FQGNSA. The CDR3 covers 15 residues. The DNA of the CDR3 is TGTGCCAGCAGCTTAGGCCCGACTAGCACAGATACGCAGTATTTT. It encodes CASSLGPTSTDTQYF.

Only one count was recorded for this clone. The V and J genes are TRBV6-5 and TRBJ1-1; TRBD1 agrees at 8 bases. Germline-derived CDR1 and CDR2 are MNHEY and SVGAGI. The CDR3 has 14 residues. Trimming at V came to 2 bases and at J to 4 bases, leaving 3 bases not matched to a gene. The CDR3 DNA is TGTGCCAGCAGTTACGGGGACAGGAGCACTGAAGCTTTCTTT. It specifies CASSYGDRSTEAFF.

The chain carries TRBV5-1 and TRBJ2-1; D may be TRBD2 (5 bases). V shed 0 bases and J shed 7 bases, with 11 bases lying between them. The CDR3 is made up of 14 amino acids. Germline CDR1 and CDR2: SGHRS and YFSETQ. The DNA of the CDR3 is TGCGCCAGCAGCTTGGGGCTAGAGGGTAATGAGCAGTTCTTC. Translation: CASSLGLEGNEQFF.

This sequence joins TRBV4-1 and TRBJ2-2; 8 nucleotides agree with TRBD2. Germline loops: CDR1 MGHRA, CDR2 YSYEKL. The CDR3 is 16 residues long. J was trimmed by 7 bases and V by 1 base; bases with no gene match: 8. The CDR3 nucleotides are TGCGCCAGCAGCCAAGGAGCGGGAGAGGTTATCGGGGAGCTGTTTTTT. It codes for CASSQGAGEVIGELFF.

The chain has TRBV19 and TRBJ2-7; TRBD1 matches 9 bases. V lost 1 base to trimming and J lost 0 bases; unmatched junction nucleotides: 10. The V gene's germline CDR1 is LNHDA and CDR2 SQIVND (reference sequence). The CDR3 is 18 residues long. The CDR3 nucleotides read TGTGCCAGTAGTATAGGGGGACAGGGCAAACCAAGCTCCTACGAGCAGTACTTC. The encoded protein is CASSIGGQGKPSSYEQYF.

This sequence joins TRBV5-4 and TRBJ2-7; a possible D gene is TRBD2 (5 bases). The CDR3 is 13 residues long. Germline CDR1 reads SGHNT; CDR2 reads YYREEE (reference sequence). Trimming took 2 bases from V and 0 from J, leaving 6 bases between them. The CDR3 DNA reads as TGTGCCAGCAGCTTAGACTACTCCTACGAGCAGTACTTC. Its protein product is CASSLDYSYEQYF.

This rearrangement joins TRBV24-1 to TRBJ2-7; D unclear. With 4 bases removed from V and 0 bases from J, the gap between germline ends came to 9 bases. The CDR3 loop spans 14 amino acids. Germline CDR1 KGHDR, CDR2 SFDVKD. The CDR3 loop reads CATSDQDGSYEQYF. The CDR3 DNA is TGTGCCACCAGTGACCAGGACGGCTCCTACGAGCAGTACTTC.

The J gene is TRBJ2-2, the V gene TRBV24-1; D uncertain. The CDR3 is 14 amino acids. Germline loops: CDR1 KGHDR, CDR2 SFDVKD. Trimming left V 1 base short and J 10 bases short, with 12 bases between. Here the CDR3 reads CATSDLWAKEELFF. In DNA, the CDR3 is TGTGCCACCAGTGATTTATGGGCGAAGGAGGAGCTGTTTTTT.

This chain uses TRBV7-6 with TRBJ2-5; 7 positions match TRBD1. CDR3 length equals 15 residues. The junction had 7 bases not matched to a gene; V was cut back by 1 base and J by 5 bases. Germline V gives CDR1 SGHVS, CDR2 FNYEAQ. In nucleotides, the CDR3 is TGTGCCAGCAGCTTAGTAGTAGGGGGCCCGGAGACCCAGTACTTC. Translation: CASSLVVGGPETQYF. The full variable domain, its missing parts supplied by reference TRBV7-6 and TRBJ2-5, is GAGVSQSPRYKVTKRGQDVALRCDPISGHVSLYWYRQALGQGPEFLTYFNYEAQQDKSGLPNDRFSAERPEGSISTLTIQRTEQRDSAMYRCASSLVVGGPETQYFGPGTRLLVL.

In this sample, this clone is medium-sized. V and J are TRBV11-1 and TRBJ1-6; D is undetermined. V lost 1 base and J lost 14, with 12 bases in between. The CDR3 runs 13 residues. Germline CDR1 reads SGHAT; CDR2 reads FQDESV (reference sequence). CDR3 region: CASSLGPLMALHF. The CDR3 nucleotides are TGTGCCAGCAGCTTAGGACCGCTTATGGCCCTCCACTTT.

CDR3: CASSELSGTQDEQYF. The CDR3 DNA follows: TGTGCCAGCAGTGAATTGTCAGGCACTCAGGACGAGCAGTACTTC. J is TRBJ2-7 and V is TRBV6-1; no clear D gene. The CDR3 sequence is 15 residues long. V lost 2 bases and J 5 bases, leaving 16 bases between the germline ends. Germline CDR1 is MNHNS and CDR2 is SASEGT.

This chain links TRBV6-1 with TRBJ1-4; TRBD1 might be the D (5 bases). In germline, CDR1 is MNHNS, CDR2 SASEGT. There are 15 residues in the CDR3. Trimming removed 1 base from V and 7 bases from J, with 13 bases in between. The CDR3 loop reads CASSEGISGTEKLFF. The CDR3 bases are TGTGCCAGCAGTGAAGGGATTAGTGGGACTGAAAAACTGTTTTTT.

The chain employs TRBV18 and TRBJ2-3; D is undetermined. This CDR3 spans 12 amino acids. V was pared by 3 bases and J by 4 bases, with 5 bases between. CDR1 and CDR2 from the germline V gene are KGHSH and LQKENI. The CDR3 nucleotides read TGTGCCAGCTCACCGTACGCAGATACGCAGTATTTT. Protein product: CASSPYADTQYF.

This chain connects TRBV2 to TRBJ1-3, with D hard to call. Deletions cut 1 base from V and 2 bases from J, with 6 bases between. Germline V gene sequence: CDR1 SNHLY, CDR2 FYNNEI. This CDR3 region has 14 residues. DNA for the CDR3: TGTGCCAGCAGTGAAGTGACGGCTGGAAACACCATATATTTT. This sequence encodes CASSEVTAGNTIYF.